This is a list of T cell receptor beta chains from one sample in a study of cytomegalovirus exposure and HLA in healthy donors. Assay used: immunoSEQ multiplex PCR; TCRdb lists only in-frame clones, some missing. The table records over 110,000 clones, over 75% of them present only once. The sequencing input was PBMCs. These receptors came from a male donor in good health and CMV-seronegative. CDR3s include the opening cysteine and the closing phenylalanine or tryptophan. Each record gives: J gene, V gene, D gene, clone size, CDR3 protein, CDR3 DNA. D genes are given only for firm matches. Clone size is given for some rows only: seen once, a few or many times, or a class if the clone is expanded.

TRBJ2-2,TRBV28,NA,NA,CASSSVPGRGNTGELFF,TGTGCCAGCAGTTCGGTCCCGGGCAGGGGGAACACCGGGGAGCTGTTTTTT
TRBJ1-5,TRBV28,NA,NA,CASSEQVYQPQHF,TGTGCCAGCAGTGAACAGGTTTATCAGCCCCAGCATTTT
TRBJ2-7,TRBV11-3,NA,few,CASSLSVNYEQYF,TGTGCCAGCAGTCTATCGGTCAACTACGAGCAGTACTTC
TRBJ2-7,TRBV6-1,NA,NA,CGTTRGSYEQYF,TGTGGCACTACCAGGGGATCCTACGAGCAGTACTTC
TRBJ2-3,TRBV6-5,NA,NA,CASSYSTGAGTDTQYF,TGTGCCAGCAGTTACTCGACGGGAGCAGGCACAGATACGCAGTATTTT
TRBJ1-4,TRBV6-6,NA,once,CASSYTGINEKLFF,TGTGCCAGCAGTTACACGGGGATTAATGAAAAACTGTTTTTT
TRBJ2-2,TRBV5-1,NA,NA,CASSPTSSWSGELFF,TGCGCCAGCAGCCCGACTAGTAGTTGGTCCGGGGAGCTGTTTTTT
TRBJ2-1,TRBV7-3,NA,few,CASSWQGGEQFF,TGTGCCAGCAGCTGGCAGGGGGGTGAGCAGTTCTTC
TRBJ1-2,TRBV6-5,NA,NA,CASSYSGHSNYGYTF,TGTGCCAGCAGTTACAGTGGCCATTCTAACTATGGCTACACCTTC
TRBJ2-2,TRBV13,TRBD1,NA,CASSSLNRGQYTGELFF,TGTGCCAGCAGCTCACTGAACAGGGGGCAGTACACCGGGGAGCTGTTTTTT
TRBJ2-7,TRBV5-4,TRBD2,NA,CASSVSGRANEQYF,TGTGCCAGCAGCGTTAGCGGGAGGGCCAACGAGCAGTACTTC
TRBJ2-3,TRBV18,TRBD2,NA,CASPLADTQYF,TGTGCCAGCCCACTAGCGGATACGCAGTATTTT
TRBJ2-1,TRBV27,NA,NA,CASSARGAGTYNEQFF,TGTGCCAGCAGCGCCAGGGGAGCGGGAACCTACAATGAGCAGTTCTTC
TRBJ2-3,TRBV7-2,TRBD1,NA,CASSIGQGTDTQYF,TGTGCCAGCAGCATCGGACAGGGCACGGATACGCAGTATTTT
TRBJ2-2,TRBV15,NA,NA,CATSRQGANTGELFF,TGTGCCACCAGCAGGCAGGGCGCGAACACCGGGGAGCTGTTTTTT
TRBJ1-1,TRBV6-5,TRBD1,NA,CASKLGTVAFF,TGTGCCAGCAAACTAGGGACAGTTGCTTTCTTT
TRBJ2-5,TRBV5-6,NA,NA,CASSLVRETQYF,TGTGCCAGCAGCTTGGTCCGGGAGACCCAGTACTTC
TRBJ2-7,TRBV4-1,TRBD1,NA,CASSRGTGGTYEQYF,TGCGCCAGCAGCCGCGGGACAGGGGGAACCTACGAGCAGTACTTC
TRBJ1-5,TRBV15,TRBD1,NA,CATSTADRRPQHF,TGTGCCACCAGCACCGCGGACAGGCGGCCCCAGCATTTT
TRBJ2-7,TRBV10-3,NA,NA,CAISGLSYEQYF,TGTGCCATCAGTGGTTTATCCTACGAGCAGTACTTC
TRBJ2-1,TRBV7-2,NA,NA,CASSPKGGSPYNEQFF,TGTGCCAGCAGCCCAAAAGGCGGTTCACCCTACAATGAGCAGTTCTTC
TRBJ2-7,TRBV15,TRBD1,NA,CATTQDRGYEQYF,TGTGCCACCACTCAGGACAGGGGCTACGAGCAGTACTTC
TRBJ1-2,TRBV19,NA,NA,CASTSNYGYTF,TGTGCCAGTACCTCCAACTATGGCTACACCTTC
TRBJ2-7,TRBV9,NA,NA,CASSVDVGAYEQYF,TGTGCCAGCAGCGTAGATGTAGGGGCCTACGAGCAGTACTTC
TRBJ2-3,TRBV6-5,NA,NA,CASSLGPDTQYF,TGTGCCAGCAGCCTCGGTCCAGATACGCAGTATTTT
TRBJ2-7,TRBV12-5,NA,NA,CASGILYEQYF,TGTGCTAGTGGTATTCTGTACGAGCAGTACTTC
TRBJ2-1,TRBV5-6,NA,once,CASSWGRGHEQFF,TGTGCCAGCAGCTGGGGGCGGGGGCATGAGCAGTTCTTC
TRBJ1-5,TRBV19,TRBD1,NA,CASRAGTGDTQPQHF,TGTGCCAGTAGAGCCGGGACAGGTGATACTCAGCCCCAGCATTTT
TRBJ2-1,TRBV7-2,NA,NA,CASSPWAYPNEQFF,TGTGCCAGCAGCCCCTGGGCCTACCCCAATGAGCAGTTCTTC
TRBJ2-1,TRBV28,NA,NA,CASRATASASYNEQFF,TGTGCCAGCAGAGCGACGGCCAGCGCTTCCTACAATGAGCAGTTCTTC
TRBJ2-1,TRBV19,NA,NA,CASSMGGRSYNEQFF,TGTGCCAGTAGTATGGGGGGGCGCTCCTACAATGAGCAGTTCTTC
TRBJ2-1,TRBV5-5,NA,NA,CASSTEGGEHEQFF,TGTGCCAGCAGCACGGAAGGGGGAGAACATGAGCAGTTCTTC
TRBJ2-7,TRBV28,NA,NA,CASSLRYEQYF,TGTGCCAGCAGTTTACGCTACGAGCAGTACTTC
TRBJ2-7,TRBV4-3,NA,NA,CASSQESPGTYEQYF,TGCGCCAGCAGCCAAGAATCGCCGGGAACCTACGAGCAGTACTTC
TRBJ2-3,TRBV19,NA,NA,CASSIAGNTDTQYF,TGTGCCAGTAGTATAGCGGGGAACACAGATACGCAGTATTTT
TRBJ2-7,TRBV5-4,NA,NA,CASSSGYEQYF,TGTGCCAGCAGCTCCGGCTACGAGCAGTACTTC
TRBJ2-2,TRBV14,NA,NA,CASSHGNTGELFF,TGTGCCAGCAGCCACGGTAACACCGGGGAGCTGTTTTTT
TRBJ2-1,TRBV5-6,NA,few,CASSLSIGQFF,TGTGCCAGCAGCTTGTCCATCGGGCAGTTCTTC
TRBJ2-1,TRBV7-8,TRBD2,NA,CASSIPGSGDYNEQFF,TGTGCCAGCAGCATACCTGGGAGCGGGGATTACAATGAGCAGTTCTTC
TRBJ2-1,TRBV9,NA,NA,CASSVSGGTTYNEQFF,TGTGCCAGCAGCGTAAGCGGCGGGACCACCTACAATGAGCAGTTCTTC
TRBJ1-2,TRBV6-5,NA,NA,CASSYAGVGGYGYTF,TGTGCCAGCAGTTACGCGGGGGTTGGTGGCTATGGCTACACCTTC
TRBJ2-7,TRBV30,TRBD2,NA,CAWVNPSRGGPNYEQYF,TGTGCCTGGGTGAACCCCTCGCGGGGAGGGCCAAACTACGAGCAGTACTTC
TRBJ1-2,TRBV7-8,TRBD1,NA,CASSPRTGDGYTF,TGTGCCAGCAGCCCGAGGACAGGGGATGGCTACACCTTC
TRBJ1-2,TRBV5-4,NA,few,CASSLDSNYGYTF,TGTGCCAGCAGTTTGGACAGTAACTATGGCTACACCTTC
TRBJ1-2,TRBV18,TRBD1,NA,CASWQGASSYGYTF,TGTGCCAGCTGGCAGGGGGCTTCTAGCTATGGCTACACCTTC
TRBJ2-1,TRBV28,TRBD2,once,CASSFLLAGDDAFF,TGTGCCAGCAGTTTCCTGTTAGCGGGAGATGACGCATTCTTC
TRBJ2-7,TRBV10-3,NA,NA,CAISESWARSYEQYF,TGTGCCATCAGTGAGTCCTGGGCAAGAAGCTACGAGCAGTACTTC
TRBJ2-1,TRBV5-1,NA,NA,CASSPSGQSYNEQFF,TGCGCCAGCAGCCCCTCCGGACAATCCTACAATGAGCAGTTCTTC
TRBJ1-1,TRBV6-5,NA,NA,CASSYSMGQPRTEAFF,TGTGCCAGCAGTTACTCGATGGGACAACCACGGACTGAAGCTTTCTTT
TRBJ2-7,TRBV5-6,TRBD1,NA,CASRRQGGYPNYEQYF,TGTGCCAGCAGACGACAGGGGGGGTATCCAAACTACGAGCAGTACTTC
TRBJ2-7,TRBV28,TRBD2,NA,CASSLNALAGATEEQYF,TGTGCCAGCAGCCTCAATGCTCTAGCGGGAGCAACTGAAGAGCAGTACTTC
TRBJ2-6,TRBV12-5,NA,NA,CASGLDRGGRRGANVLTF,TGTGCTAGTGGTTTGGACAGGGGGGGGCGCAGGGGGGCCAACGTCCTGACTTTC
TRBJ2-1,TRBV9,TRBD1,NA,CASSPEGQAYNEQFF,TGTGCCAGCAGCCCTGAGGGACAGGCCTACAATGAGCAGTTCTTC
TRBJ2-7,TRBV11-2,NA,NA,CASSPSWRLDEQYF,TGTGCCAGCAGCCCAAGCTGGCGGCTCGACGAGCAGTACTTC
TRBJ1-1,TRBV28,NA,NA,CASSLSSEAFF,TGTGCCAGCAGTTTGAGCTCTGAAGCTTTCTTT
TRBJ2-1,TRBV5-4,TRBD1,NA,CASSEGQPLEQFF,TGTGCCAGCAGTGAGGGACAGCCACTTGAGCAGTTCTTC